What follows are 22 T cell receptor beta chains derived from one specimen sequenced in a study of early T cells in non-severe SARS-CoV-2 infection (dated by TCRdb to 2020 to 2022). The library came from 5' RACE. Sequencing used a NextSeq 500. The public sequencing data were trimmed at Q25 with fastp and processed into clonotypes with MiXCR by TCRdb, which kept only in-frame beta chains. Here each entry gathers all rows of one CDR3 protein and keeps the most common genes and DNA. The sample table shows over 95,000 distinct CDR3 sequences, and around 17% are seen once. The ten biggest clones cover 1.3% of the sample. The sequencing sample was made of whole blood. The receptors originated from an adult who was a healthcare worker with PCR-confirmed SARS-CoV-2 infection or an uninfected control (not recorded which).

This clonotype was detected only a few times. The chain couples TRBV2 to TRBJ2-1, with TRBD2 as a possible D gene (5 bases). CDR1 is SNHLY, CDR2 FYNNEI, per germline. This CDR3 region has 15 residues. Trimming removed 6 bases from V and 2 bases from J, with 14 bases in between. CDR3 nucleotide sequence: TGTGCCAGCAGCCTTGACGGGGTTGCCTACAATGAGCAGTTCTTC. Amino acid sequence: CASSLDGVAYNEQFF.

This clonotype has ten or more counts. The germline gene is not matched at one end of the junction; a read error may be the cause. J is TRBJ1-1 and V is TRBV29-1; the D is unclear. The germline CDR1 and CDR2 sequences are SQVTM and ANQGSEA. This CDR3 comprises 13 residues. The CDR3 nucleotides read TGCAGCGTTGAAGTTTGGGATGCGGTCCGATGGGTATTT. Translation gives CSVEVWDAVRWVF. Looking up the rest from reference TRBV29-1 and TRBJ1-1 gives the full variable domain: SAVISQKPSRDICQRGTSLTIQCQVDSQVTMMFWYRQQPGQSLTLIATANQGSEATYESGFVIDKFPISRPNLTFSTLTVSNMSPEDSSIYLCSVEVWDAVRWVFGQGTRLTVV.

The V call is TRBV25-1, the J call TRBJ2-1, with D unresolved. CDR1 is MGHDK and CDR2 is SYGVNS in the germline V gene. V was pared by 2 bases and J by 11 bases, with 16 bases between. The CDR3 spans 14 residues. The CDR3 spells CASSEPVGHPKQFF. DNA of the CDR3: TGTGCCAGCAGTGAACCGGTCGGCCACCCTAAGCAGTTCTTC.

Many counts were recorded for this clonotype. The CDR3 DNA follows: TGTGCCAGCAGCCGGGGAGGGGCCCCGGGGAATACGCAGTATTTT. Its protein product is CASSRGGAPGNTQYF. The V gene is TRBV3-1, the J gene TRBJ2-3; TRBD2 agrees at 7 bases. CDR3 length: 15 amino acids. Unmatched junction bases numbered 11, after V lost 4 bases and J lost 7 bases. CDR1 is LGHDT, CDR2 YNNKEL, per germline (reference sequence).

This clonotype has a handful of counts. The rearrangement uses TRBV12-3 or TRBV12-4 and TRBJ2-6; 8 bases fit TRBD1. CDR3 length: 17 residues. The J segment lost 4 bases and the V segment lost 6 bases, leaving 11 bases of the junction unmatched. CDR3 protein: CASRPWTGLAGANVLTF. The CDR3 DNA reads TGTGCCAGCAGGCCTTGGACAGGGTTAGCCGGGGCCAACGTCCTGACTTTC.

This clonotype was observed a handful of times. The V and J genes are TRBV7-9 and TRBJ2-1, with 12 bases fitting TRBD2. The CDR3 loop spans 14 amino acids. In germline, CDR1 is SEHNR, CDR2 FQNEAQ (reference sequence). Trimming at V came to 5 bases and at J to 10 bases, leaving 6 bases not matched to a gene. The CDR3: CASSPRTSGVEQFF. CDR3 sequence (DNA): TGTGCCAGCAGCCCAAGGACTAGCGGGGTGGAGCAGTTCTTC. Full variable domain (missing parts from reference TRBV7-9 and TRBJ2-1): DTGVSQNPRHKITKRGQNVTFRCDPISEHNRLYWYRQTLGQGPEFLTYFQNEAQLEKSRLLSDRFSAERPKGSFSTLEIQRTEQGDSAMYLCASSPRTSGVEQFFGPGTRLTVL.

This chain links TRBV20-1 with TRBJ2-3, with TRBD1 identical over 8 bases. Per the germline V gene, CDR1 is DFQATT and CDR2 is SNEGSKA (reference sequence). V lost 0 bases, J lost 5 bases, and 1 base stayed unmatched. This CDR3 is built from 13 residues. The CDR3 region has the DNA TGCAGTGCTAGAGAAGGGACAGGAGATACGCAGTATTTT. Protein: CSAREGTGDTQYF.

The chain recombines TRBV7-2 with TRBJ2-1; tentatively, D is TRBD2 (6 bases). Germline V gene sequence: CDR1 SGHTA, CDR2 FQGNSA. Trimming stripped 4 bases from V and 5 bases from J, with 18 bases between. The CDR3 totals 16 residues. CDR3 nucleotides: TGTGCCAGCAGCTCCGATTCGGGAGCGGTCCACAATGAGCAGTTCTTC. This gives the protein CASSSDSGAVHNEQFF.

This clonotype was counted between two and nine times. This chain uses TRBV28 with TRBJ1-1, with TRBD1 matching 11 bases. The V and J ends lost 11 bases and 4 bases, in that order; junction bases with no gene match: 12. In germline, CDR1 is MDHEN, CDR2 SYDVKM. CDR3 length: 15 amino acids. For the CDR3, the DNA is TGTGCCGGCGGCCCGGACAGGGGGCGATCCACTGAAGCTTTCTTT. Encoded protein: CAGGPDRGRSTEAFF.

This clonotype was detected many times. This chain uses TRBV4-2 with TRBJ1-6; 8 nucleotides agree with TRBD1. Looked up from germline, CDR1 is LGHNA and CDR2 is YNFKEQ. CDR3 length: 16 residues. V trimming: 0 bases; J trimming: 8 bases; junction bases outside the gene matches: 6. The CDR3: CASSQEMTGAYSPLHF. Here the CDR3 DNA reads TGTGCCAGCAGCCAAGAAATGACAGGGGCTTATTCACCCCTCCACTTT.

The chain combines TRBV29-1 with TRBJ2-7, with 8 bases that match TRBD1. After removal of 6 bases from V and 0 bases from J, the junction contained 4 bases not matched to a gene. The V gene's germline CDR1 is SQVTM and CDR2 ANQGSEA. The CDR3 runs 13 residues. The DNA for the CDR3 is TGCAGCGTCCGGACAGGGAACTCCTACGAGCAGTACTTC. Its protein product is CSVRTGNSYEQYF.

The chain recombines TRBV4-2 with TRBJ2-7, with no clear D. The CDR3 has 14 amino acids. Per germline, CDR1 LGHNA and CDR2 YNFKEQ. Trimming took 0 bases from V and 6 from J, leaving 12 bases between them. CDR3 amino acids: CASSQDHDLSEQYF. DNA of the CDR3: TGTGCCAGCAGCCAAGATCACGACCTTAGCGAGCAGTACTTC.

V and J are TRBV11-2 and TRBJ2-5; 8 bases align to TRBD2. V dropped 8 bases and J dropped 9; count of bases not matched to a gene: 14. The CDR3 has 14 residues. From germline, CDR1 is SGHAT and CDR2 FQNNGV. This CDR3 reads CASRLAIDGQPQYF. The DNA of the CDR3 is TGTGCCAGCCGACTAGCGATCGATGGCCAGCCCCAGTACTTC.

The sample holds a few counts of this clonotype. As DNA, the CDR3 is TGTGCCAGCAGCCAAGAAGTAGCGACCCTCTCCTACGAGCAGTACTTC. This gives the protein CASSQEVATLSYEQYF. This chain uses TRBV3-2 with TRBJ2-7; the table's D gene call, TRBD2, was not cross checked with the DNA. TRBV3-2 is marked as a pseudogene. This CDR3 comprises 16 residues.

Ten or more counts support this clonotype. CDR3 loop: CASRSSTDTQYF. CDR3 sequence (DNA): TGTGCCAGCAGGTCTAGCACAGATACGCAGTATTTT. The rearrangement joins TRBV11-2 to TRBJ2-3; D not certain. Trimming shortened V by 6 bases and J by 0 bases, and 4 bases separated the two germline ends. Germline assignment: CDR1 SGHAT and CDR2 FQNNGV. The CDR3 runs 12 residues.

In its sample, this clonotype was seen a few times. CDR3 DNA sequence: TGTGCTAGTCTCAACAGGGTCCGGGGACTAGCGGGCAACAATGAGCAGTTCTTC. Its protein is CASLNRVRGLAGNNEQFF. The chain combines TRBV12-5 with TRBJ2-1, with TRBD2 matching over 12 bases. The CDR3 spans 18 residues. Trimming took 8 bases from V and 5 from J; bases not matched to a gene: 16. Germline V gene data show CDR1 as LGHNT and CDR2 as FRNRAP.

This clonotype was seen many times. J is TRBJ1-5 and V is TRBV5-1; 8 nucleotides agree with TRBD1. V trimming: 6 bases; J trimming: 7 bases; junction bases outside the gene matches: 9. The CDR3 totals 14 residues. Germline CDR1 SGHRS, CDR2 YFSETQ. Here the CDR3 DNA reads TGCGCCAGCATTCGGCAGGGGGCTTCACAGCCCCAGCATTTT. Amino acid sequence: CASIRQGASQPQHF.

This clonotype was counted at least ten times. This chain connects TRBV3-1 to TRBJ2-5, with 9 bases matching TRBD1. CDR1 and CDR2 from the germline V gene are LGHDT and YNNKEL (reference sequence). The CDR3 is 15 residues long. After removal of 1 base from V and 0 bases from J, the junction contained 0 bases not matched to a gene. The CDR3 sequence is CASSQGQGDQETQYF. CDR3 coding DNA: TGTGCCAGCAGCCAAGGACAGGGGGACCAAGAGACCCAGTACTTC.

This clonotype was picked up a small number of times. The chain has TRBV7-2 and TRBJ2-3; 11 nucleotides align to TRBD2. The germline V gene encodes CDR1 SGHTA and CDR2 FQGNSA. This CDR3 comprises 15 residues. With V trimmed by 3 bases and J by 3 bases, 2 bases remained unmatched. The CDR3 sequence is CASSFVAGGTDTQYF. The CDR3 DNA is TGTGCCAGCAGCTTTGTAGCGGGGGGGACAGATACGCAGTATTTT.

The chain joins TRBV29-1 to TRBJ2-1; D is unclear. Germline CDR1 SQVTM, CDR2 ANQGSEA. The V gene lost 2 bases and the J gene lost 1 base, with 6 bases spanning the gap. This CDR3 region has 13 residues. The CDR3 loop is CSVELLSYNEQFF. CDR3 bases: TGCAGCGTTGAACTACTATCCTACAATGAGCAGTTCTTC.

This clonotype was observed a handful of times. The rearrangement joins TRBV29-1 to TRBJ1-1; maybe TRBD1 (6 bases). V shed 7 bases and J shed 11 bases, with 17 bases lying between them. The germline CDR1 and CDR2 sequences are SQVTM and ANQGSEA. CDR3 length equals 11 residues. CDR3 nucleotide sequence: TGCAGCGCCAGTCGGGGGGCACGGGCTTTCTTT. Encoded protein: CSASRGARAFF.

This chain joins TRBV6-1 and TRBJ1-6; D gene uncertain. The length of the CDR3 is 13 residues. V dropped 2 bases and J dropped 8 bases, with 7 bases sitting between them. Germline V gene sequence: CDR1 MNHNS, CDR2 SASEGT. The CDR3 bases are TGTGCCAGCAGTGAAAGTTCGTATTCACCCCTCCACTTT. As protein: CASSESSYSPLHF.